This entry lists 20 T cell receptor beta chains sequenced from one sample in a study of cytomegalovirus exposure and HLA in healthy donors. PCR involved 60 Vbeta and 13 Jbeta primers. Data came from immunoSEQ multiplex PCR; TCRdb stores just in-frame clones and leaves some out. Of some 170,000 clones listed, 65% to 80% are singletons. Sequencing used PBMCs. The receptors here all came from a woman in her 50s in good health and CMV-seropositive.

The rearrangement uses TRBV6-1 and TRBJ2-6; D may be TRBD2 (6 bases). The CDR3 runs to 14 residues. Germline CDR1 MNHNS, CDR2 SASEGT. Trimming cost V 6 bases and J 2 bases, with 8 bases left between them. As DNA, the CDR3 is TGTGCCAGCAGACTAGCCCCTGGGGCCAACGTCCTGACTTTC. Protein product: CASRLAPGANVLTF.

This clone was found a few times. The chain has TRBV6-5 and TRBJ1-1, with D possibly matching TRBD1 (6 bases). There are 14 residues in the CDR3. The V gene lost 4 bases and the J gene lost 3 bases, with 12 bases spanning the gap. The germline CDR1 and CDR2 sequences are MNHEY and SVGAGI. Here the CDR3 reads CASSLAGEYTEAFF. The CDR3 nucleotides are TGTGCCAGCAGTTTAGCAGGGGAGTACACTGAAGCTTTCTTT.

The rearrangement links TRBV7-7 to TRBJ1-1; no clear D. Germline V CDR1 and CDR2: SSHAT, FNYEAQ (reference sequence). The germline V and J ends were trimmed by 2 bases and 4 bases, with 8 bases remaining between them. The CDR3 totals 13 residues. CDR3 amino acids: CASSLTEGTEAFF. The CDR3 DNA sequence: TGTGCCAGCAGCTTAACAGAGGGCACTGAAGCTTTCTTT.

This clone was recorded only once. The CDR3 bases are TGTGCCAGCAGCACCACTAGCGGGGGGACGACAGATACGCAGTATTTT. This translates into CASSTTSGGTTDTQYF. The gene calls are TRBV11-2 and TRBJ2-3, with 12 bases aligning to TRBD2. Germline trimming cut 5 bases from V and 3 bases from J; bases unmatched to any gene: 6. The germline V gene has CDR1 SGHAT and CDR2 FQNNGV. The CDR3 extends over 16 amino acids.

V usage is TRBV6-1 and J usage is TRBJ2-3; the D is unclear. Germline CDR1 and CDR2: MNHNS and SASEGT. This CDR3 has 13 amino acids. V was cut by 7 bases and J by 0 bases, with 8 bases left in between. Here the CDR3 reads CASTRQSTDTQYF. The CDR3 DNA reads as TGTGCCAGCACCCGTCAGAGCACAGATACGCAGTATTTT.

This chain connects TRBV5-8 to TRBJ2-3, with 8 nucleotides matching TRBD2. This CDR3 is built from 14 residues. V shed 2 bases, J shed 8 bases, and the junction held 7 bases outside the gene matches. Germline-derived CDR1 and CDR2 are SGHTS and YDEGEE. CDR3 coding DNA: TGTGCCAGCAGCTTACTAGCGGCGGGGGCTACGCAGTATTTT. Translated, it gives CASSLLAAGATQYF.

The gene calls are TRBV7-9 and TRBJ1-2, with 12 bases identical to TRBD1. Germline CDR1 SEHNR, CDR2 FQNEAQ (reference sequence). The J segment lost 7 bases and the V segment lost 5 bases, leaving 5 bases of the junction unmatched. This CDR3 comprises 14 residues. CDR3 protein: CASSTGQGAGGYTF. The CDR3 DNA reads as TGTGCCAGCAGCACGGGACAGGGGGCGGGTGGCTACACCTTC.

The V and J genes are TRBV18 and TRBJ1-6; no clear D. Germline V gene lookup returns CDR1 KGHSH and CDR2 LQKENI. This CDR3 is 13 amino acids long. V was pared by 6 bases and J by 7 bases, with 10 bases between. The CDR3 loop reads CASSLEENSPLHF. In DNA form, the CDR3 reads TGTGCCAGCTCCCTAGAGGAAAATTCACCCCTCCACTTT.

The chain combines TRBV19 with TRBJ1-2; TRBD1 matches at 10 bases. In germline, CDR1 is LNHDA, CDR2 SQIVND (reference sequence). The trim removed 1 base at V and 9 bases at J, leaving 11 bases unmatched. The CDR3 is 16 residues long. The CDR3 DNA follows: TGTGCCAGTAGTATAGGACAGGGGGCGGAATCGTCCCGCTACACCTTC. It yields the protein CASSIGQGAESSRYTF.

A few counts support this clone. This rearrangement joins TRBV11-3 to TRBJ2-3, with 8 bases fitting TRBD1. Trimming removed 1 base from V and 0 bases from J; junction bases left unmatched: 3. CDR1 SGHNT and CDR2 YENEEA come from the germline V gene. There are 16 residues in the CDR3. DNA of the CDR3: TGTGCCAGCAGCTTAGGACAGGGGACGAGCACAGATACGCAGTATTTT. It is translated as CASSLGQGTSTDTQYF.

DNA for the CDR3: TGTGCCAGCAGCTCATCCAGGGGGCGCAGGTCCGGGGCCAACGTCCTGACTTTC. Protein sequence: CASSSSRGRRSGANVLTF. This chain joins TRBV5-8 and TRBJ2-6; 8 bases are a match to TRBD1. The germline V gene encodes CDR1 SGHTS and CDR2 YDEGEE. The CDR3 loop spans 18 amino acids. The junction had 12 bases not matched to a gene; V was cut back by 3 bases and J by 4 bases.

This clone has only one observation. V gene TRBV13 combines with J gene TRBJ2-2; a weak D match, TRBD2 (5 bases). The CDR3 length is 14 residues. Germline loops: CDR1 PRHDT, CDR2 FYEKMQ (reference sequence). V lost 6 bases and J 4 bases, leaving 12 bases between the germline ends. CDR3 amino acids: CASSRDLSTGELFF. For the CDR3, the DNA is TGTGCCAGCAGTCGGGATCTGAGCACCGGGGAGCTGTTTTTT.

The V call is TRBV10-3, the J call TRBJ1-4, with TRBD1 as a possible D gene (5 bases). Germline values: CDR1 ENHRY, CDR2 SYGVKD. The ends were cut back, 6 bases at V and 6 bases at J, with 11 bases in the middle. CDR3 size: 13 residues. CDR3 loop: CAISQGGDEKLFF. CDR3 sequence (DNA): TGTGCCATCAGCCAGGGAGGGGATGAAAAACTGTTTTTT.

The rearrangement links TRBV30 to TRBJ1-4; tentatively, D is TRBD1 (6 bases). V lost 7 bases and J lost 0, with 21 bases in between. Germline V gives CDR1 GTSNPN, CDR2 SVGIG (reference sequence). CDR3 length equals 17 residues. CDR3 DNA: TGTGCCTTCACGAAGGGGGTTTCTATCGCAACTAATGAAAAACTGTTTTTT. As protein: CAFTKGVSIATNEKLFF. The full variable domain, in which reference TRBV30 and TRBJ1-4 provide the parts outside the CDR3, is SQTIHQWPATLVQPVGSPLSLECTVEGTSNPNLYWYRQAAGRGLQLLFYSVGIGQISSEVPQNLSASRPQDRQFILSSKKLLLSDSGFYLCAFTKGVSIATNEKLFFGSGTQLSVL.

The chain links TRBV19 to TRBJ1-4; D is perhaps TRBD1 (5 bases). The CDR3 covers 15 residues. Trimming took 7 bases from V and 7 from J, leaving 19 bases between them. Germline V lookup: CDR1 LNHDA, CDR2 SQIVND (reference sequence). CDR3 nucleotide sequence: TGTGCCAGTAAAGATCAAGGTGCAGGGTTTGAAAAACTGTTTTTT. Translated, it gives CASKDQGAGFEKLFF.

With regard to this clone: Other nucleotide sequences in the sample specify the same CDR3. The chain employs TRBV7-9 and TRBJ1-2; a possible D gene is TRBD1 (5 bases). V lost 0 bases to trimming and J lost 2 bases, with 7 bases between them. From germline, CDR1 is SEHNR and CDR2 FQNEAQ (reference sequence). The CDR3 extends over 14 amino acids. The CDR3 loop is CASSLAGGNYGYTF. The CDR3 DNA reads TGTGCCAGCAGCTTAGCGGGGGGGAACTATGGCTACACCTTC.

This chain connects TRBV27 to TRBJ2-7; D perhaps matches TRBD1 (8 bases). Trimming took 0 bases from V and 3 from J, leaving 21 bases between them. The CDR3 has 18 residues. The V gene's germline CDR1 is MNHEY and CDR2 SMNVEV (reference sequence). The CDR3 region has the DNA TGTGCCAGCAGTTTATCGGGGGGGACAGGCAAGAGTCTCTACGAGCAGTACTTC. Its protein is CASSLSGGTGKSLYEQYF.

This CDR3 is CASSFTGSGYEQYF. DNA of the CDR3: TGTGCCAGCAGTTTTACGGGGTCGGGCTACGAGCAGTACTTC. This chain joins TRBV27 and TRBJ2-7; a possible D gene is TRBD2 (5 bases). Germline CDR1 reads MNHEY; CDR2 reads SMNVEV (reference sequence). The CDR3 is 14 residues long. V was shortened by 3 bases and J by 3 bases, with 12 bases between the two germline ends.

This CDR3 is CASSLSLAAPSTEAFF. CDR3 DNA: TGTGCCAGCAGCTTATCACTTGCGGCCCCGAGCACTGAAGCTTTCTTT. The chain is built from TRBV7-8 and TRBJ1-1, with D unclear. The CDR3 is made up of 16 amino acids. With 2 bases removed from V and 4 bases from J, the gap between germline ends came to 17 bases. Germline V gives CDR1 SGHVS, CDR2 FQNEAQ.

The genes are TRBV5-4 and TRBJ1-2; D gene ambiguous. The V gene's germline CDR1 is SGHNT and CDR2 YYREEE (reference sequence). This CDR3 contains 14 residues. The V and J ends lost 0 bases and 0 bases respectively, with 6 bases between them. The CDR3 DNA follows: TGTGCCAGCAGCTTGGCCGGGACTAACTATGGCTACACCTTC. Its protein is CASSLAGTNYGYTF.